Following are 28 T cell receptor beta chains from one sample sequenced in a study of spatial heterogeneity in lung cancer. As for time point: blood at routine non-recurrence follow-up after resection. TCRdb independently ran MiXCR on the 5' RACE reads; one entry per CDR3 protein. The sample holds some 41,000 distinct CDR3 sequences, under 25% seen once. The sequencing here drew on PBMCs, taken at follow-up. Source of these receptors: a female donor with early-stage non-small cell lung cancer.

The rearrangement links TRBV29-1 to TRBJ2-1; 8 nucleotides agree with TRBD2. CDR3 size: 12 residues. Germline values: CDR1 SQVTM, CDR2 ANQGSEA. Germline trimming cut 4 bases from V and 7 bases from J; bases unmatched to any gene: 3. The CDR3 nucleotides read TGCAGCGTTGGAGGCGGGAGGAATGAGCAGTTCTTC. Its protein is CSVGGGRNEQFF.

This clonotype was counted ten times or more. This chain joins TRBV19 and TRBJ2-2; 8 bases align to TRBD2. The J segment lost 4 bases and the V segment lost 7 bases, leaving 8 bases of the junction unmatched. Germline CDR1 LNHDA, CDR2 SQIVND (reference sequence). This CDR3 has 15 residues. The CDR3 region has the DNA TGTGCCAGTAAGCCGGGGGGGCCGGCCACCGGGGAGCTGTTTTTT. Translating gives CASKPGGPATGELFF.

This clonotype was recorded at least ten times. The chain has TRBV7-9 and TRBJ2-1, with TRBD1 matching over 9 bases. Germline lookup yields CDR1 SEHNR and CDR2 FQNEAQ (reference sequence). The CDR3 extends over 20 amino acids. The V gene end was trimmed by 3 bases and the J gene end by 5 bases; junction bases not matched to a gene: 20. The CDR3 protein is CASSLFRFHQPGQGNNEQFF. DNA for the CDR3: TGTGCCAGCAGCTTGTTTCGTTTCCATCAACCGGGACAGGGAAACAATGAGCAGTTCTTC. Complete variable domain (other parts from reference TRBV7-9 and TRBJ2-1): DTGVSQNPRHKITKRGQNVTFRCDPISEHNRLYWYRQTLGQGPEFLTYFQNEAQLEKSRLLSDRFSAERPKGSFSTLEIQRTEQGDSAMYLCASSLFRFHQPGQGNNEQFFGPGTRLTVL.

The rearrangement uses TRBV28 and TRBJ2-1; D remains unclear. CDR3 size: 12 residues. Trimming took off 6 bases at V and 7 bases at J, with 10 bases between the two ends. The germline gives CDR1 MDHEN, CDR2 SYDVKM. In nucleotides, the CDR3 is TGTGCCAGCAGCCGTATGGTTAATGAGCAGTTCTTC. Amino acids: CASSRMVNEQFF. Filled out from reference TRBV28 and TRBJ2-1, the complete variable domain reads DVKVTQSSRYLVKRTGEKVFLECVQDMDHENMFWYRQDPGLGLRLIYFSYDVKMKEKGDIPEGYSVSREKKERFSLILESASTNQTSMYLCASSRMVNEQFFGPGTRLTVL.

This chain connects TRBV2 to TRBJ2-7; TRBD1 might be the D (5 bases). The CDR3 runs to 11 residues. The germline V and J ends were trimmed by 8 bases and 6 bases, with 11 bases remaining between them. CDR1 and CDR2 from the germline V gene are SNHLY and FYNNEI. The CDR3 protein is CASGQGPEQYV. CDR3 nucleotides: TGTGCCAGCGGCCAGGGCCCCGAGCAGTACGTC.

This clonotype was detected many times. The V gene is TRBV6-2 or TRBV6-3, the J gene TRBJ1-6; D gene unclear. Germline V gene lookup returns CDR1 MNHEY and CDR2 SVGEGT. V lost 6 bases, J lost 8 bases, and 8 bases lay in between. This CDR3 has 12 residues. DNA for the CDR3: TGTGCCAGCAGACGCCTTGATTCACCCCTCCACTTT. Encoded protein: CASRRLDSPLHF.

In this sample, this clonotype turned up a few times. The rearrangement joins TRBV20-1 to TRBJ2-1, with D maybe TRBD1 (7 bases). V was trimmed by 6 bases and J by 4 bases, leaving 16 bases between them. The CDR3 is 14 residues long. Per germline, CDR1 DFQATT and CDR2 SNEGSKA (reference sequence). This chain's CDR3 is CSARGDHLYNEQFF. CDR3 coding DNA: TGCAGTGCCAGGGGGGACCACCTATACAATGAGCAGTTCTTC.

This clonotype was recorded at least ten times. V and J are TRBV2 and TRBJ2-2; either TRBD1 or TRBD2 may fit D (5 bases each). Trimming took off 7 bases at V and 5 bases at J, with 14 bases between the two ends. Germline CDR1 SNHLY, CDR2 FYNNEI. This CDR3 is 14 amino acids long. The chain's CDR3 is CASNWYGATGELFF. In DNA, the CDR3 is TGTGCCAGCAATTGGTACGGGGCGACCGGGGAGCTGTTTTTT.

In nucleotides, the CDR3 is TGTGCCAGCAGCGCTCGGATCCACACAGATACGCAGTATTTT. Protein: CASSARIHTDTQYF. The V call is TRBV7-2, the J call TRBJ2-3; unclear D gene. Germline CDR1 and CDR2: SGHTA and FQGNSA. CDR3 length equals 14 residues. The V and J ends lost 5 bases and 2 bases respectively, with 11 bases between them. Full variable domain (outside the CDR3, taken from reference TRBV7-2 and TRBJ2-3): GAGVSQSPSNKVTEKGKDVELRCDPISGHTALYWYRQSLGQGLEFLIYFQGNSAPDKSGLPSDRFSAERTGGSVSTLTIQRTQQEDSAVYLCASSARIHTDTQYFGPGTRLTVL.

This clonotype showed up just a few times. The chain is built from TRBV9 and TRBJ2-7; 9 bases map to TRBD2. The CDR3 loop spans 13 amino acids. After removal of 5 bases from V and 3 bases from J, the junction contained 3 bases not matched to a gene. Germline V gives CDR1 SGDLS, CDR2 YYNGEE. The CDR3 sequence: CASSSGRVYEQYF. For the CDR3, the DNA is TGTGCCAGCAGTAGCGGGAGAGTCTACGAGCAGTACTTC.

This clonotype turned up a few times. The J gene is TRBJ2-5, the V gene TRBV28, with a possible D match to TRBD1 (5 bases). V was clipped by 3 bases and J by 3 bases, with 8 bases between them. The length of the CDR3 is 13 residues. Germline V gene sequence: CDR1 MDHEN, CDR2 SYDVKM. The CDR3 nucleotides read TGTGCCAGCAGTTTGGGCAGGGAAGAGACCCAGTACTTC. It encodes CASSLGREETQYF.

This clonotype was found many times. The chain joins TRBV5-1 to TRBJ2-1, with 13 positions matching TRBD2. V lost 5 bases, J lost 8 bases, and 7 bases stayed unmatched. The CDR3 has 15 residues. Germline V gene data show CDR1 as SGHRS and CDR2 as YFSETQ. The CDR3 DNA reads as TGCGCCAGCAGAGAGGGACTAGCGGGACGAGATGAGCAGTTCTTC. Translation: CASREGLAGRDEQFF.

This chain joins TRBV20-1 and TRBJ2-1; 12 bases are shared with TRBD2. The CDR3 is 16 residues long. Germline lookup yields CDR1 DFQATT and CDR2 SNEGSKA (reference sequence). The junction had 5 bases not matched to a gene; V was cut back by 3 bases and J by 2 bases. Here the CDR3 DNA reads TGCAGTGCTAGGGAGCTAGCGGGGGGGCCCTACAATGAGCAGTTCTTC. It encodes CSARELAGGPYNEQFF.

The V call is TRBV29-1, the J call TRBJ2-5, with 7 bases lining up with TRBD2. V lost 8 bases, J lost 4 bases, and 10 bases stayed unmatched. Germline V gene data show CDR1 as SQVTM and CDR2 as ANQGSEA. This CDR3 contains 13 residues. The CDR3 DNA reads TGCAGCCTTTCACGTCCGGGAGGAGAGACCCAGTACTTC. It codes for CSLSRPGGETQYF.

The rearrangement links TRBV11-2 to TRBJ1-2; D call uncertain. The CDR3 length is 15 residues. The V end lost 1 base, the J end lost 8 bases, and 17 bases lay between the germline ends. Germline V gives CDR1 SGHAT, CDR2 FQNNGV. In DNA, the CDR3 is TGTGCCAGCAGCTTAGCCGTGGGCCCTAGAAGGGGCTACACCTTC. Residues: CASSLAVGPRRGYTF.

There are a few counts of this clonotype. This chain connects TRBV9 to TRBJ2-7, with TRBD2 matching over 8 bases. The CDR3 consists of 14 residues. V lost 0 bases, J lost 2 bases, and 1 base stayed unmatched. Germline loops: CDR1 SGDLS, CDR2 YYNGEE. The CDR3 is CASSVDGRAYEQYF. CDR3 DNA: TGTGCCAGCAGCGTAGACGGGAGGGCCTACGAGCAGTACTTC.

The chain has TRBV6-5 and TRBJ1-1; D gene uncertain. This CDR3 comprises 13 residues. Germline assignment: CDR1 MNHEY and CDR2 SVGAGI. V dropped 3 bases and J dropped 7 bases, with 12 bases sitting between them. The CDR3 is CASSYVGLGEAFF. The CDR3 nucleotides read TGTGCCAGCAGTTATGTGGGGTTGGGTGAAGCTTTCTTT.

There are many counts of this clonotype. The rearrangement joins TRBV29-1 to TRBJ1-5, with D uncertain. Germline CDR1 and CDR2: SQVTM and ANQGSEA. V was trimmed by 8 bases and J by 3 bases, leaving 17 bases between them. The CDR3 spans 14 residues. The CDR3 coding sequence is TGCAGCTTTACCCCCGACGGCCCCAATCAGCCCCAGCATTTT. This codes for CSFTPDGPNQPQHF.

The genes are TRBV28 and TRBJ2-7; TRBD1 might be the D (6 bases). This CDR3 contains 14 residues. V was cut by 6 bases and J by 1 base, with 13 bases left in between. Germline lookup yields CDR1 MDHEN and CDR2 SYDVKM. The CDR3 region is CASSRTGISYEQYF. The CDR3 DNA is TGTGCCAGCAGCCGAACAGGGATTTCCTACGAGCAGTACTTC.

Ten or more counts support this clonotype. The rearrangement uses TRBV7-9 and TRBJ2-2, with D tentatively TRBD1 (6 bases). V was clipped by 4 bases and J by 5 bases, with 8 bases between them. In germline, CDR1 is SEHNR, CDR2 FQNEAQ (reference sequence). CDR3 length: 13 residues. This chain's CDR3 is CASSWGLTGELFF. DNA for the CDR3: TGTGCCAGCAGCTGGGGGCTTACCGGGGAGCTGTTTTTT.

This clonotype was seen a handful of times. CDR3: CATRGQTDGELFF. Written as DNA, the CDR3 is TGTGCCACCAGGGGACAGACAGACGGGGAGCTGTTTTTT. This sequence joins TRBV24-1 and TRBJ2-2, with 7 bases that match TRBD1. Germline CDR1 KGHDR, CDR2 SFDVKD. The V gene end was trimmed by 7 bases and the J gene end by 7 bases; junction bases not matched to a gene: 5. CDR3 size: 13 residues.

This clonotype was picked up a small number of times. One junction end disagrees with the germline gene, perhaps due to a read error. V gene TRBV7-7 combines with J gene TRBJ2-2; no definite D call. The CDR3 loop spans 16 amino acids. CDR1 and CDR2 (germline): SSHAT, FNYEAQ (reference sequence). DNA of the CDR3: TGTGCTAGCAGCCCTCTAAGTGGCAGAAACACCGGGGAGCTGTTTTTT. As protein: CASSPLSGRNTGELFF.

CDR3 DNA: TGTGCCACCGGGGACGAGCGGTCCCTCACAGATACGCAGTATTTT. Translation: CATGDERSLTDTQYF. The chain combines TRBV7-9 with TRBJ2-3; D may match TRBD1 or TRBD2 (5 bases each). This CDR3 spans 15 amino acids. V was trimmed by 10 bases and J by 2 bases, leaving 19 bases between them. Germline V CDR1 and CDR2: SEHNR, FQNEAQ (reference sequence).

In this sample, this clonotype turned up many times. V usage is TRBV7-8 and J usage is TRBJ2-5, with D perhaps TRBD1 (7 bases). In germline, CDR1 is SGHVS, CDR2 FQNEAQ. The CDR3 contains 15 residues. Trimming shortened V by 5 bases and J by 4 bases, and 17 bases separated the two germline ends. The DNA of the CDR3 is TGTGCCAGCAGCCGGGACAACCAGGGGGGAGAGACCCAGTACTTC. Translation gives CASSRDNQGGETQYF.

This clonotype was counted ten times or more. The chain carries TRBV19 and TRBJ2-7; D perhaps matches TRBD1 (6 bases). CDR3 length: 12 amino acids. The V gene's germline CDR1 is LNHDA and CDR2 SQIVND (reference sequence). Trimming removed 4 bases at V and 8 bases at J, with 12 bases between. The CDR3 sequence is CASSTDSRQQYF. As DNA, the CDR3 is TGTGCCAGTAGTACGGACAGCCGACAGCAGTACTTC.

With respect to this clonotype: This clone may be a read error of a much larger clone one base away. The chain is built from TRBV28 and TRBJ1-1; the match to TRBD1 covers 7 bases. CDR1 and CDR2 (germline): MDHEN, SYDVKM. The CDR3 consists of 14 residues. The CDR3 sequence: CASTEAHRGTEVFF. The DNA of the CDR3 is TGTGCCAGCACCGAAGCCCACAGGGGAACTGAAGTTTTCTTT.

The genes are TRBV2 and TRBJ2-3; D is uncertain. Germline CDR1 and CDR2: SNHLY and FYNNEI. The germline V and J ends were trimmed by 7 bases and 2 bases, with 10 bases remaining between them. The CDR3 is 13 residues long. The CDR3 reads CASNRQVTDTQYF. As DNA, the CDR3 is TGTGCCAGCAATCGACAAGTCACAGATACGCAGTATTTT. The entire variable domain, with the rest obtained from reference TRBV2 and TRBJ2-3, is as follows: EPEVTQTPSHQVTQMGQEVILRCVPISNHLYFYWYRQILGQKVEFLVSFYNNEISEKSEIFDDQFSVERPDGSNFTLKIRSTKLEDSAMYFCASNRQVTDTQYFGPGTRLTVL.

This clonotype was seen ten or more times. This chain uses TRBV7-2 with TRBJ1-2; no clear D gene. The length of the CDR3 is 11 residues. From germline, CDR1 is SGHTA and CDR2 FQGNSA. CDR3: CAVGSGYGYTF. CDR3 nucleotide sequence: TGTGCGGTAGGGTCGGGCTATGGCTACACCTTC.